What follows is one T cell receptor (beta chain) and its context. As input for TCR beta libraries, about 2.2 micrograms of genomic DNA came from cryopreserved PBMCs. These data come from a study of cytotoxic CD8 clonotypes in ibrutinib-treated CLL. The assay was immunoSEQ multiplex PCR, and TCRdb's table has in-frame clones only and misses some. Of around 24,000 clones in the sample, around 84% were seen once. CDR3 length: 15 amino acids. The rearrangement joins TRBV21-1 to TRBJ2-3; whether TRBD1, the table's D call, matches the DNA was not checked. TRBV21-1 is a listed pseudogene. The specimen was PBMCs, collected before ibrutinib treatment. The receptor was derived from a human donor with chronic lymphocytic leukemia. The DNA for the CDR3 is TGTGCCAGCAGCCCGGACAGGAGGGTGGGAAATACGCAGTATTTT. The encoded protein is CASSPDRRVGNTQYF.